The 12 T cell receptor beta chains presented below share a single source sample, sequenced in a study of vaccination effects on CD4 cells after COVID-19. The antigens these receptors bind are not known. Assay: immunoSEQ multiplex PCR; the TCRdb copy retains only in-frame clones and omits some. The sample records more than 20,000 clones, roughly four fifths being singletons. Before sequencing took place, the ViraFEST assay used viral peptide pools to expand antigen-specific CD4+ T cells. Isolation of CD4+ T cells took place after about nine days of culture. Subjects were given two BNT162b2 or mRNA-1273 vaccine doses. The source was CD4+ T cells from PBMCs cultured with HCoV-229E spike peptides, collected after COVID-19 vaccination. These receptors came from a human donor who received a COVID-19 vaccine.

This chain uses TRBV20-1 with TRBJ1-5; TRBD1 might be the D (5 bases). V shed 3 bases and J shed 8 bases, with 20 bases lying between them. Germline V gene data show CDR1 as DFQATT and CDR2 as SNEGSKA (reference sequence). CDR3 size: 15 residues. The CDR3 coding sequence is TGCAGTGCTAGTATAGGGGATAATGCCCTGAAGCCCCAGCATTTT. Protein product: CSASIGDNALKPQHF.

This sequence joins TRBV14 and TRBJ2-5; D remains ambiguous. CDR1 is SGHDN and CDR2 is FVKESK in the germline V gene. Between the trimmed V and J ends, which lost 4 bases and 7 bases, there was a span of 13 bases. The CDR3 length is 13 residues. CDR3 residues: CASSPTGSRTQYF. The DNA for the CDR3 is TGTGCCAGCAGCCCTACTGGCTCGAGGACCCAGTACTTC.

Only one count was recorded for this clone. The CDR3: CASSIVDGIQYF. In DNA form, the CDR3 reads TGTGCCAGTAGTATAGTGGATGGCATTCAGTACTTC. The V call is TRBV19, the J call TRBJ2-4; no clear D. The V end was cut by 1 base, the J end by 9 bases, with 7 bases between. Germline V gives CDR1 LNHDA, CDR2 SQIVND (reference sequence). CDR3 size: 12 residues. The entire variable domain, with the rest obtained from reference TRBV19 and TRBJ2-4, is as follows: DGGITQSPKYLFRKEGQNVTLSCEQNLNHDAMYWYRQDPGQGLRLIYYSQIVNDFQKGDIAEGYSVSREKKESFPLTVTSAQKNPTAFYLCASSIVDGIQYFGAGTRLSVL.

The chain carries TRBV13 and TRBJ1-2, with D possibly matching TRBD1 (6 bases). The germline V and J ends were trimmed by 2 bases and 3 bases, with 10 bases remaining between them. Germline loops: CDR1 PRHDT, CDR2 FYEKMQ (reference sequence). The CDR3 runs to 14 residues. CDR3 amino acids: CASSLFPGDYGYTF. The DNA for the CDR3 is TGTGCCAGCAGCTTATTTCCAGGGGACTATGGCTACACCTTC.

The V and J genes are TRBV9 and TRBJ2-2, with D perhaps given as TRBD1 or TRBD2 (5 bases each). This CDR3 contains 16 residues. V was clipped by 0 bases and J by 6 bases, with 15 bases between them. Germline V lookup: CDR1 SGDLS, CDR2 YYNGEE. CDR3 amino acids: CASSVAPSGQPGELFF. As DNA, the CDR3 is TGTGCCAGCAGCGTAGCTCCCAGCGGACAACCCGGGGAGCTGTTTTTT.

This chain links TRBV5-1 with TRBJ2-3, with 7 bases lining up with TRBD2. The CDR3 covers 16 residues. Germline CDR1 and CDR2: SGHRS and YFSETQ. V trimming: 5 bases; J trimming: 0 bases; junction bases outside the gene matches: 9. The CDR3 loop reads CASRVPREGSTDTQYF. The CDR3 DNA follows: TGCGCCAGCAGAGTTCCGAGGGAGGGCAGCACAGATACGCAGTATTTT.

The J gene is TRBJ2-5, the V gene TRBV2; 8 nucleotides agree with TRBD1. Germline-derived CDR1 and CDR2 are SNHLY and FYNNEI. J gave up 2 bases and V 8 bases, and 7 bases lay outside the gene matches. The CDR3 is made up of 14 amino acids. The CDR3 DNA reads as TGTGCCAGCGGGGGGCAGGGGGCGCAAGAGACCCAGTACTTC. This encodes CASGGQGAQETQYF.

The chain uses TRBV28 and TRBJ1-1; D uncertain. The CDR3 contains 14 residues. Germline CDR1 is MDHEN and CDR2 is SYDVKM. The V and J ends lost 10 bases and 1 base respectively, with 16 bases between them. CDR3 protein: CATLGSVSNTEAFF. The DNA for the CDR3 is TGTGCCACCCTGGGGTCGGTTTCGAACACTGAAGCTTTCTTT.

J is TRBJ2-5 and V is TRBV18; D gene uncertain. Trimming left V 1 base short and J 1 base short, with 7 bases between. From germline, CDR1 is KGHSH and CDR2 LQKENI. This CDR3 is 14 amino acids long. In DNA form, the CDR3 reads TGTGCCAGCTCACCACAGAACAGCCAAGAGACCCAGTACTTC. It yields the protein CASSPQNSQETQYF.

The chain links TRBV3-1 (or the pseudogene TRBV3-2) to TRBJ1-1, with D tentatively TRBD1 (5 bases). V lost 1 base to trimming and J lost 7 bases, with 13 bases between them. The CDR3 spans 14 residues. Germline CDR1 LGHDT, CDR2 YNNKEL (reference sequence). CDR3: CASSQVARGIEAFF. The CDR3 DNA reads TGTGCCAGCAGCCAAGTGGCTCGGGGGATTGAAGCTTTCTTT.

The chain's CDR3 is CASRLTSGRTNGEQFF. The CDR3 DNA follows: TGCGCCAGCAGACTGACTAGCGGGAGAACCAACGGTGAGCAGTTCTTC. The J gene is TRBJ2-1, the V gene TRBV5-1, with 12 bases identical to TRBD2. Per germline, CDR1 SGHRS and CDR2 YFSETQ. The junction had 12 bases not matched to a gene; V was cut back by 5 bases and J by 9 bases. The CDR3 covers 16 residues. Full variable domain (rest looked up from reference TRBV5-1 and TRBJ2-1): KAGVTQTPRYLIKTRGQQVTLSCSPISGHRSVSWYQQTPGQGLQFLFEYFSETQRNKGNFPGRFSGRQFSNSRSEMNVSTLELGDSALYLCASRLTSGRTNGEQFFGPGTRLTVL.

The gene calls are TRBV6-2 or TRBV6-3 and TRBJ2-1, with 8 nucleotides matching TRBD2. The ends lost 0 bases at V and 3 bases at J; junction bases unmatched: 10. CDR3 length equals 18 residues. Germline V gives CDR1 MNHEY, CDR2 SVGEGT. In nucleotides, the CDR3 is TGTGCCAGCAGTTACTCGATCCCGGGACTAGGGTACTACAATGAGCAGTTCTTC. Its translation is CASSYSIPGLGYYNEQFF.